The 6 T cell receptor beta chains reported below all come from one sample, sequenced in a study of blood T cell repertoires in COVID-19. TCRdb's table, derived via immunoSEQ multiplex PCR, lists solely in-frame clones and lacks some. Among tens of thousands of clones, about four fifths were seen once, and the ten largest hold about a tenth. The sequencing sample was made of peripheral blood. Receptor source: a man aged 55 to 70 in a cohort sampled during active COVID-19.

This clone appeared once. In nucleotides, the CDR3 is TGTGCCAGCAGTTTTGGAGGGAGTCAGCCCCAGCATTTT. Its protein is CASSFGGSQPQHF. The chain joins TRBV6-5 to TRBJ1-5, with D hard to call. V was trimmed by 4 bases and J by 6 bases, leaving 10 bases between them. The germline V gene has CDR1 MNHEY and CDR2 SVGAGI. This CDR3 region has 13 residues.

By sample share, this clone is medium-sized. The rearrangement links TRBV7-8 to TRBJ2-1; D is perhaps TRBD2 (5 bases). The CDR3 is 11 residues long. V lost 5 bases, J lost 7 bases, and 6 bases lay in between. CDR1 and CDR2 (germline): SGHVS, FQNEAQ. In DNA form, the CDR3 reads TGTGCCAGCAGCCCGGGAAATGAGCAGTTCTTC. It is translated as CASSPGNEQFF. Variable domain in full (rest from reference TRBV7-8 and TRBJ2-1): GAGVSQSPRYKVAKRGQDVALRCDPISGHVSLFWYQQALGQGPEFLTYFQNEAQLDKSGLPSDRFFAERPEGSVSTLKIQRTQQEDSAVYLCASSPGNEQFFGPGTRLTVL.

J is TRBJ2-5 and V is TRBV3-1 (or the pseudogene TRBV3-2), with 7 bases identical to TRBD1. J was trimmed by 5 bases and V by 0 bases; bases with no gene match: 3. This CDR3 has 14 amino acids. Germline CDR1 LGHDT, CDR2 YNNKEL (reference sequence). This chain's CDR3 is CASSQDRDSETQYF. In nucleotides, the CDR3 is TGTGCCAGCAGCCAAGATAGGGACAGTGAGACCCAGTACTTC.

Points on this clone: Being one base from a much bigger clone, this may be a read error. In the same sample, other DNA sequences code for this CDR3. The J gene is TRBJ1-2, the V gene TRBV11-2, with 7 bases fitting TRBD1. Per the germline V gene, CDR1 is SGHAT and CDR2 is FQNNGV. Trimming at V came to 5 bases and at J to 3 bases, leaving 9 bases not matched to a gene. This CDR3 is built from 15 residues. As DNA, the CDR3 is TGTGCCAGCAGCCATTACGGGACAGCTGACTATGGCTACACCTTC. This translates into CASSHYGTADYGYTF.

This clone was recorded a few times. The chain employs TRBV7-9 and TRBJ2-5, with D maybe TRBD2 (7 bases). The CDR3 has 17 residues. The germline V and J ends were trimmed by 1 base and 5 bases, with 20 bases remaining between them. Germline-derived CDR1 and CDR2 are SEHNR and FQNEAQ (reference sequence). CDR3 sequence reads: CASSLGPGGAFGETQYF. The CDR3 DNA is TGTGCCAGCAGCTTAGGGCCGGGGGGCGCGTTCGGGGAGACCCAGTACTTC.

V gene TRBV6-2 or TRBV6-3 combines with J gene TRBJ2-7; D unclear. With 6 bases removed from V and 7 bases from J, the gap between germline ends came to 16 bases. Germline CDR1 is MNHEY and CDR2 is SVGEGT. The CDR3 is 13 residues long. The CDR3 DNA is TGTGCCAGCAGCCTTACTCTGGGCCGAGAGCAGTACTTC. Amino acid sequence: CASSLTLGREQYF.